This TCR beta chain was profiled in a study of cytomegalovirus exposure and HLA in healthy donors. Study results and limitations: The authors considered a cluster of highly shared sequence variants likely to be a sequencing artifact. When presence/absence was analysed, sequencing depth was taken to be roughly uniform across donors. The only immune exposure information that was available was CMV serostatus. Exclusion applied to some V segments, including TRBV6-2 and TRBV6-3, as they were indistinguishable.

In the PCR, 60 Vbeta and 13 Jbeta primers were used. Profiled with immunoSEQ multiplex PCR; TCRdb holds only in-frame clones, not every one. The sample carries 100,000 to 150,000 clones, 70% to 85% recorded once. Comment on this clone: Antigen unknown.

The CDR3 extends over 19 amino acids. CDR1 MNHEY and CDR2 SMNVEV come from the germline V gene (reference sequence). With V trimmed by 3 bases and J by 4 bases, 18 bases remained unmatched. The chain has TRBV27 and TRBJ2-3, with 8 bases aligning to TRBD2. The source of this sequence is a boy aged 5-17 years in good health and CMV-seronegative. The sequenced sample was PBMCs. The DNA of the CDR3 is TGTGCCAGCAGTTTTGAAGCGGGAGTAAAGGGTTGGGTCGCAGATACGCAGTATTTT. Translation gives CASSFEAGVKGWVADTQYF.